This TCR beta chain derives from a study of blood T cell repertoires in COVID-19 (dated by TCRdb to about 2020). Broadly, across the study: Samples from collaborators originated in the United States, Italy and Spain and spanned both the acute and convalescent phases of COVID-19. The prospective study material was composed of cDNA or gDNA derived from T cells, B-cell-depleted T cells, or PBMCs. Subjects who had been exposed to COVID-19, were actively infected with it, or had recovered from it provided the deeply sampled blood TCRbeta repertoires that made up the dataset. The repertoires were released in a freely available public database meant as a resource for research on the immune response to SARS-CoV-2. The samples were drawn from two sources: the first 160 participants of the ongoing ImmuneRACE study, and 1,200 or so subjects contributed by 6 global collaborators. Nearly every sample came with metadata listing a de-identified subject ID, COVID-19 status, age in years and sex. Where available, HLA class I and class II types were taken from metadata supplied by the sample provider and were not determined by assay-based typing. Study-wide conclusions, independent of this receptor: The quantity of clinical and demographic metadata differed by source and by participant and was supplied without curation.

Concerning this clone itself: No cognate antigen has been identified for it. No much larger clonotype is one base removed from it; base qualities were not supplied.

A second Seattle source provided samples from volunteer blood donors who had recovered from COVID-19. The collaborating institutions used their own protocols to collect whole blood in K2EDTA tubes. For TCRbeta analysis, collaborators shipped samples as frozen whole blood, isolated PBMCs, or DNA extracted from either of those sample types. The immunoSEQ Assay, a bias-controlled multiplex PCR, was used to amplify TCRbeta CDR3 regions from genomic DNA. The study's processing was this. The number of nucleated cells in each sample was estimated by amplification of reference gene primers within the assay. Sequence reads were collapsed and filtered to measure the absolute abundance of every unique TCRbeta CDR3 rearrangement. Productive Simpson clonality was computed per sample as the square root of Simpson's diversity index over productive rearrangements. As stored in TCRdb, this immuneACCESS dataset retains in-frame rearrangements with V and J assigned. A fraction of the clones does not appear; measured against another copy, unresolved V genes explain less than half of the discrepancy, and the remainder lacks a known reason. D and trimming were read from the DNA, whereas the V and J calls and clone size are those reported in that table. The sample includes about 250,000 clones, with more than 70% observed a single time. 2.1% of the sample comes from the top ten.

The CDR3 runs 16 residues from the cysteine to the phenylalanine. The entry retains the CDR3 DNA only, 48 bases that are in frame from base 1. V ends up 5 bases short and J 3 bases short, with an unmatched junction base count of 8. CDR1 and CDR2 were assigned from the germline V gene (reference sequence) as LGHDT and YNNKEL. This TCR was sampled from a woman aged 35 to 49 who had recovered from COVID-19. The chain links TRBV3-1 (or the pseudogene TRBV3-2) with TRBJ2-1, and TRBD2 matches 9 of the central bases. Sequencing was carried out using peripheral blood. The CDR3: CASSSRGSGSYNEQFF. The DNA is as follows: TGTGCCAGCAGCTCCAGGGGTAGCGGGAGCTACAATGAGCAGTTCTTC.